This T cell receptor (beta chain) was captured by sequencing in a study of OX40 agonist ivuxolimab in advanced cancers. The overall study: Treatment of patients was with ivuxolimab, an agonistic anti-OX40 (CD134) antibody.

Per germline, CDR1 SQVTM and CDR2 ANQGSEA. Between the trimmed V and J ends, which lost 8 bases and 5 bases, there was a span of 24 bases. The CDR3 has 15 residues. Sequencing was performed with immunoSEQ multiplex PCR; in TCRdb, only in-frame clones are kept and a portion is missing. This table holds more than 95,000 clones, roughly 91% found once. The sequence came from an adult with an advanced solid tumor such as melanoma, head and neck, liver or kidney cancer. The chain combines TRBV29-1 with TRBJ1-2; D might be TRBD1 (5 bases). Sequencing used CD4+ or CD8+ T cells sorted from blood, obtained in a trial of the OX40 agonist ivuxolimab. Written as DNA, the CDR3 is TGCAGCTACACGGGCGGGGACCCTTCTGGGTATGGCTACACCTTC. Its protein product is CSYTGGDPSGYGYTF.